The present T cell receptor (beta chain) was sequenced within a study of blood T cells in healthy people across ages (dated by TCRdb to between 2014 and 2017). Study-wide context: Template switching captured roughly one uniquely barcoded TCR beta cDNA molecule per two T cells in model experiments. Donors of different ages were randomly distributed across sequencing lanes to avoid experimental bias. For two donors (one aged 18 to 29 and one aged 80 or older), the study analyzed two additional independent replicas of 1 million unique cDNA reads from the same blood draw. Donors were grouped into four age groups: young (average 16 years), middle-aged (roughly 40), aged (roughly 67) and long-lived (about 82). Using deep sequencing normalized with unique cDNA molecular identifiers, the study measured how TCR beta repertoire diversity changes with age. On the study overall, not on this receptor specifically: Compared with the aged group, the long-lived group had more naive CD4+ T cells, fewer expanded clones and increased TCR diversity, a pattern suggesting age selection. Total diversity estimates from one million sequenced T cells were considered lower bounds and underestimates. Because the CMV infection status of the donors was unknown, age-related changes in expanded clonotypes may potentially have been confounded. Conclusive comparison of naive and antigen-experienced compartments was prevented by the profiling of bulk unsorted PBMCs. As age increased, observed TCR beta diversity per million T cells dropped in a roughly linear way, and a significant reduction was already evident by age about 40. The percentage of naive T cells measured by flow cytometry correlated strongly with observed TCR beta diversity.

Libraries were prepared through 5' RACE. Sequenced using an Illumina HiSeq 2500. A second about 7 to 12 cycle PCR used a sample-barcoded 5' primer and a J-beta primer mix. A unique molecular identifier was introduced onto each TCR beta cDNA molecule by a template-switch 5' adaptor carrying 12 random nucleotides. At least 2.5 million CDR3-containing paired-end reads were obtained from each sample. First-strand cDNA was synthesized from all RNA with the Mint cDNA synthesis kit, primed by a TRBC-specific oligonucleotide. Following uracil-DNA glycosylase treatment, all cDNA underwent a first 18-cycle PCR with the universal primers M1SS and BC2_uni_R. Concerning the study's data processing: Normalization of each sample was performed by random selection of 1 million high-quality reads, each carrying a distinct molecular identifier. Instead of being binned into consensus sequences, reads with shared molecular identifiers were discarded. MiTCR, set to a Q25 quality threshold and the strictest error-elimination algorithm, was used for CDR3 identification, clonotype clustering and error correction. A nonparametric unseen species model with Euler transformation was used to estimate a lower bound on total TCR beta diversity. TCRdb itself trimmed the public reads at Q25 with fastp, ran MiXCR and retained productive beta chains. Rows merge per CDR3 protein into single entries with the most common DNA and genes. It is TCRdb's table, rather than the study itself, that gives the V and J calls and clone size. The sample table contains over a million distinct CDR3 sequences; only one count was recorded for approximately 42% of them. Clones ranked in the top ten supply roughly 7.7% of the sample.

The CDR3 spans 14 residues, from the cysteine through the phenylalanine. The only DNA kept is the CDR3, 42 bases in frame from the first base. V is shortened by 3 bases, J by 0 bases, and the region joining them spans 6 bases. The germline V gene (reference sequence) supplies CDR1 LGHDT and CDR2 YNNKEL. Concerning this clonotype itself: What this receptor recognizes is not known. No much larger clonotype is one base removed from it; base qualities were not supplied.

Systemically healthy Caucasian individuals from Russia, some 36 in total and aged about 6 to 90 years, were included as donors. Around 10 milliliters of peripheral blood were collected from each donor into EDTA-treated Vacutainer tubes. PBMCs were isolated by Ficoll-Paque density-gradient centrifugation, with at least 6.5 million obtained per sample. Total RNA, at least 6 micrograms per sample, was extracted from PBMCs with Trizol reagent. The percentages of naive CD45RAhigh/CD27high T cells were determined by flow cytometry on a PBMC aliquot from every donor. Specimen: blood. The sequence was obtained from a woman younger than 30 in good health. In this chain, TRBV3-1 is recombined with TRBJ1-5; TRBD1 might be the D gene, on 6 matching bases. The nucleotide sequence is given as TGTGCCAGCAGCCAGGACAGTAGCAATCAGCCCCAGCATTTT. It translates as CASSQDSSNQPQHF.